Listed below are T cell receptor beta chains from one sample, sequenced in a study of cytotoxic CD8 clonotypes in ibrutinib-treated CLL. Assay: immunoSEQ multiplex PCR; the TCRdb copy retains only in-frame clones and omits some. The sample records under 200,000 clones, about 84% being singletons. The source material was PBMCs, sampled after 24 months of ibrutinib treatment. The receptors were gathered from a human donor with chronic lymphocytic leukemia. CDR3s include the opening cysteine and the closing phenylalanine or tryptophan. Each record gives: D gene, clone size, J gene, V gene, CDR3 DNA, CDR3 protein. A D gene is named only where the DNA matches it firmly. Size tells how often a clone was seen (once, few, many) or the class of an expanded clone, and some rows leave it out.

TRBD1 | . | TRBJ1-6 | TRBV10-3 | TGTGCCATCAGGGGGACAGGGTCACCCCTCCACTTT | CAIRGTGSPLHF
. | . | TRBJ1-1 | TRBV10-2 | TGCGCCAGCAGTGAGGCTTACTTGAACACTGAAGCTTTCTTT | CASSEAYLNTEAFF
TRBD1 | . | TRBJ2-6 | TRBV19 | TGTGCCAGTAGTATAGACAGGGGGCCTGGGGCCAACGTCCTGACTTTC | CASSIDRGPGANVLTF
TRBD1 | . | TRBJ1-1 | TRBV5-1 | TGCGCCAGCAGTCAGGGGGCAGGGTTGCGGAACACTGAAGCTTTCTTT | CASSQGAGLRNTEAFF
. | . | TRBJ1-3 | TRBV4-3 | TGCGCCAGCAGCCAAAAGGTCTTGGGCACCATATATTTT | CASSQKVLGTIYF
. | . | TRBJ2-7 | TRBV19 | TGTGCCAGTAGTATCCTTTGGGGAACCGCCTACGAGCAGTACTTC | CASSILWGTAYEQYF
TRBD2 | . | TRBJ2-1 | TRBV2 | TGTGCCAGCAGTGACGAACTAGCGACCAATGAGCAGTTCTTC | CASSDELATNEQFF
. | many | TRBJ2-7 | TRBV5-6 | TGTGCCAGCAGCGAACCATGGGCCAGCACACCCGAGCAGTACTTC | CASSEPWASTPEQYF
. | . | TRBJ1-1 | TRBV19 | TGTGCCAGTAGTATAGGTCTGACAGGAAACACTGAAGCTTTCTTT | CASSIGLTGNTEAFF
. | . | TRBJ2-3 | TRBV28 | TGTGCCAGCAGAGGAGGGGATACGCAGTATTTT | CASRGGDTQYF
. | many | TRBJ2-7 | TRBV6-1 | TGTGCCAGCAGTGGAATGGGCAGGGTCCTTAGTGAGCAGTACTTC | CASSGMGRVLSEQYF
. | . | TRBJ1-3 | TRBV30 | TGTGCCTGGAAACTCGGAGGGGTGTCACTCTCTGGAAACACCATATATTTT | CAWKLGGVSLSGNTIYF
. | . | TRBJ2-1 | TRBV7-9 | TGTGCCAGCAGCCCCTCCGGACGGCGGGGTGAGCAGTTCTTC | CASSPSGRRGEQFF
. | . | TRBJ2-6 | TRBV9 | TGTGCCAGCAGCGTAGGGGACTCTGGGGCCAACGTCCTGACTTTC | CASSVGDSGANVLTF
. | . | TRBJ1-5 | TRBV7-9 | TGTGCCAGCAGCTTGGTCGTCAATCAGCCCCAGCATTTT | CASSLVVNQPQHF
TRBD2 | . | TRBJ2-3 | TRBV9 | TGTGCCAGCAGCGTATTGAGCGGGAGCGGTGATACGCAGTATTTT | CASSVLSGSGDTQYF
. | . | TRBJ2-4 | TRBV18 | TGTGCCAGCTCAGCACTAGGGGCAGGGCAAGCCAAAAACATTCAGTACTTC | CASSALGAGQAKNIQYF
. | . | TRBJ2-3 | TRBV5-1 | TGCGCCAGCAGCTTGAACGGGGCCGGGATAACAGATACGCAGTATTTT | CASSLNGAGITDTQYF
. | . | TRBJ1-5 | TRBV4-1 | TGCGCCAGCAGCCAACCCACTGGGGGGAAAGTGGATCAGCCCCAGCATTTT | CASSQPTGGKVDQPQHF
. | . | TRBJ2-3 | TRBV11-2 | TGTGCCAGCAGCTTAAGGGTCGGTCTGGCCTGGACAGATACGCAGTATTTT | CASSLRVGLAWTDTQYF
TRBD1 | few | TRBJ2-5 | TRBV18 | TGTGCCAGCTCGGGGACAGTAAACCAAGAGACCCAGTACTTC | CASSGTVNQETQYF
TRBD1 | . | TRBJ1-2 | TRBV11-2 | TGTGCCAGCAGCTGGGGGGACAGTAACTATGGCTACACCTTC | CASSWGDSNYGYTF
. | . | TRBJ1-2 | TRBV6-1 | TGTGCCAGCAGTGAGACAGGCGATGGCTACACCTTC | CASSETGDGYTF
. | . | TRBJ1-5 | TRBV6-5 | TGTGCCACCCTGGCTAGGGGAAGGGGCAATCAGCCCCAGCATTTT | CATLARGRGNQPQHF
. | . | TRBJ2-2 | TRBV6-5 | TGTGCCAGCAGTTACGCGTTCGGGGCCGGGGAGCTGTTTTTT | CASSYAFGAGELFF
. | . | TRBJ2-7 | TRBV2 | TGTGCCAGCAGTGATAGTAACAGGGGAGGCGACGAGCAGTACTTC | CASSDSNRGGDEQYF
TRBD2 | . | TRBJ2-2 | TRBV11-2 | TGTGCCAGCAGCCATCGACTAGCGGGAGGATCGGGGACCGGGGAGCTGTTTTTT | CASSHRLAGGSGTGELFF
. | . | TRBJ1-6 | TRBV5-3 | TGTGCCAGAAGCTTGGCAGGGACCTATAATTCACCCCTCCACTTT | CARSLAGTYNSPLHF
TRBD1 | . | TRBJ1-2 | TRBV18 | TGTGCCAGCTCACCACCCGCGGGACAGGGTGGTGGCTACACCTTC | CASSPPAGQGGGYTF
. | . | TRBJ2-7 | TRBV27 | TGTGCCAGCAGTCTAATCTCGGGGGTAAGCTCCTACGAGCAGTACTTC | CASSLISGVSSYEQYF
TRBD1 | once | TRBJ1-1 | TRBV29-1 | TGCAGCGTTGAAGTCCGGACAGGGACAGGGCTCTTCGCTGAAGCTTTCTTT | CSVEVRTGTGLFAEAFF
TRBD1 | . | TRBJ1-2 | TRBV19 | TGTGCCAGTATCTTGACAGGGGGAAAGGACTATGGCTACACCTTC | CASILTGGKDYGYTF
. | . | TRBJ1-1 | TRBV11-2 | TGTGCCAGCAGCGCATCGATTGGAACTGAAGCTTTCTTT | CASSASIGTEAFF
TRBD2 | . | TRBJ2-5 | TRBV6-1 | TGTGCCAGCATGCCCGGCAGCGGGGGGGCAGTGACCCAGTACTTC | CASMPGSGGAVTQYF
. | . | TRBJ2-7 | TRBV2 | TGTGCCAGCAGGGTAGAGCCCAGGGCCACCTACGAGCAGTACTTC | CASRVEPRATYEQYF
. | . | TRBJ2-7 | TRBV5-1 | TGCGCCAGCAGCTTGGTAGGGTCAACTGGGTACGAGCAGTACTTC | CASSLVGSTGYEQYF
TRBD1 | . | TRBJ1-3 | TRBV19 | TGTGCCAGTAGTATGGACAGGGGCTCTGGAAACACCATATATTTT | CASSMDRGSGNTIYF
TRBD2 | . | TRBJ2-3 | TRBV4-3 | TGCGCCAGCGGACGAGCGGGAGGGCCTAATACGCAGTATTTT | CASGRAGGPNTQYF
TRBD2 | . | TRBJ2-3 | TRBV5-1 | TGCGCCAGCAGCTTAAATCCTAGCGGGGGAGCAGATACGCAGTATTTT | CASSLNPSGGADTQYF
TRBD2 | many | TRBJ2-5 | TRBV7-9 | TGTGCCAGCAGCCCTAAGCGACTAGCGGGGGGCATGGAGACCCAGTACTTC | CASSPKRLAGGMETQYF
TRBD1 | . | TRBJ1-4 | TRBV28 | TGTGCCAGCAGTTTAACAGGGGCTCTAAGAGAAAAACTGTTTTTT | CASSLTGALREKLFF
TRBD1 | . | TRBJ1-2 | TRBV7-9 | TGTGCCAGCAGCACATGGACAGGGGAAGGGGGTAACTATGGCTACACCTTC | CASSTWTGEGGNYGYTF
. | . | TRBJ1-5 | TRBV7-2 | TGTGCCAGCGCCCCGGGAAACAGCAATCAGCCCCAGCATTTT | CASAPGNSNQPQHF
. | . | TRBJ1-1 | TRBV11-2 | TGTGCCAGCAGCTTAGGCAGCGCCACTGAAGCTTTCTTT | CASSLGSATEAFF
TRBD1 | few | TRBJ2-7 | TRBV28 | TGTGCCAGCAGAGGATCACAGGGGTCGGCCTACGAGCAGTACTTC | CASRGSQGSAYEQYF
TRBD2 | . | TRBJ2-1 | TRBV7-9 | TGTGCCAGCAGCTTAGTCCCTAGCGGTCATGAGCAGTTCTTC | CASSLVPSGHEQFF